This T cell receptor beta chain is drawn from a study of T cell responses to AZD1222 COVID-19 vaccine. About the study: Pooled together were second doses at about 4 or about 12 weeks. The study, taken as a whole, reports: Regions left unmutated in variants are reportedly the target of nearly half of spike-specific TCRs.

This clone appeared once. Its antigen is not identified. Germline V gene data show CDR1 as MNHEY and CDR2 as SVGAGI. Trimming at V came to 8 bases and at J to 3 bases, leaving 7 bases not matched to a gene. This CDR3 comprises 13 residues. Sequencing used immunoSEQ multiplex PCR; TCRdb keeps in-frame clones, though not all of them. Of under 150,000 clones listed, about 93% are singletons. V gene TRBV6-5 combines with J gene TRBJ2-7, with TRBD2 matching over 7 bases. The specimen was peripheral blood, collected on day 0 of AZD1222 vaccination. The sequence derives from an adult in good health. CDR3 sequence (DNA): TGTGCCAGCTCCGACACTAGCGTCTACGAGCAGTACTTC. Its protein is CASSDTSVYEQYF.